The rows below give T cell receptor beta chains drawn from one sample of a study of blood T cell repertoires in COVID-19. Method: immunoSEQ multiplex PCR; TCRdb's copy keeps in-frame clones and lacks some. The sample has more than 150,000 clones, around 90% seen once. Sequenced input: PBMCs or T cells enriched from blood (not recorded which). The receptors come from a woman under 40 who had recovered from COVID-19. The CDR3 runs from the conserved cysteine through the conserved F or W. D genes are given only for firm matches. Not every row has a clone size; where given, it reads once, few, many or a size class.

J gene	D gene	V gene	clone size	CDR3 DNA	CDR3 protein
TRBJ2-7	TRBD2	TRBV5-1	NA	TGCGCCAGCAGCCTCCAGGGATTCACTAGCGGGAGTGTCAACGAGCAGTACTTC	CASSLQGFTSGSVNEQYF
TRBJ2-4	NA	TRBV5-6	NA	TGTGCCAGCATATTCGGGGGTGACAAAAACATTCAGTACTTC	CASIFGGDKNIQYF
TRBJ2-7	NA	TRBV4-3	NA	TGCGCCAGCAGCCAAGATCCCGGTTCCTACGAGCAGTACTTC	CASSQDPGSYEQYF
TRBJ2-1	NA	TRBV12-3/TRBV12-4	NA	TGTGCCAGCAGGACTGTCAATGAGCAGTTCTTC	CASRTVNEQFF
TRBJ2-7	NA	TRBV3-1/TRBV3-2	NA	TGTGCCAGCAGCCAAGGGGCCGGGGACTCTTGGCCGGACGTCCACGAGCAGTACTTC	CASSQGAGDSWPDVHEQYF
TRBJ2-5	NA	TRBV20-1	NA	TGCAGTGCTAGTGCGGGTTTAGAGACCCAGTACTTC	CSASAGLETQYF
TRBJ2-2	TRBD2	TRBV9	NA	TGTGCCAGCAGCGTAGGGCTAGCGGGAGGGCCCGGGGAGCTGTTTTTT	CASSVGLAGGPGELFF
TRBJ1-3	NA	TRBV21-1	once	TGTGCCAGCAGCAAAGGAGGTAAGACGGATGGAAACACCATATATTTT	CASSKGGKTDGNTIYF
TRBJ1-6	TRBD1	TRBV6-5	NA	TGTGCCAGCAGTTACTCAGAGGGGGCAACGTCACCCCTCCACTTT	CASSYSEGATSPLHF
TRBJ2-6	NA	TRBV6-5	NA	TGTGCCAGCAGAGACGGGGTAACTGGGGCCAACGTCCTGACTTTC	CASRDGVTGANVLTF
TRBJ1-2	NA	TRBV4-3	once	TGCGCCAGCAGCCAAAGTTCTCAGACAAACTATGGCTACACCTTC	CASSQSSQTNYGYTF
TRBJ1-1	TRBD1	TRBV7-6	NA	TGTGCCAGCAGCTTAGACGCTATCGGACAGGGATCGGGCACTGAAGCTTTCTTT	CASSLDAIGQGSGTEAFF
TRBJ1-5	TRBD1	TRBV30	NA	TGTGCCTGCGCTGAGTCCAGGGGGCTCAATCAGCCCCAGCATTTT	CACAESRGLNQPQHF
TRBJ2-3	NA	TRBV7-9	few	TGTGCCAGCAGCCGTAGCACAGATACGCAGTATTTT	CASSRSTDTQYF
TRBJ1-5	NA	TRBV30	NA	TGTGCCTGGAGGCAGGCCAACCCTAGCAATCAGCCCCAGCATTTT	CAWRQANPSNQPQHF
TRBJ2-7	TRBD2	TRBV11-3	NA	TGTGCCAGCAGCCTCGGACTAGCGGACGAGCAGTACTTC	CASSLGLADEQYF
TRBJ1-1	NA	TRBV12-3/TRBV12-4	NA	TGTGCCAGCAGGTACTCAGGGAACACTGAAGCTTTCTTT	CASRYSGNTEAFF
TRBJ1-2	TRBD1	TRBV24-1	once	TGTGCCACCAGTGATCCCTCGACAGGGAACTATGGCTACACCTTC	CATSDPSTGNYGYTF
TRBJ1-2	NA	TRBV10-3	NA	TGTGCCATCAGTGAGGTGGGGGGGTACTATGGCTACACCTTC	CAISEVGGYYGYTF
TRBJ1-1	NA	TRBV30	NA	TGTACCCGGGGGGGCCCGAACACTGAAGCTTTCTTT	CTRGGPNTEAFF